Below, 7 T cell receptor beta chains from the same sample are listed, as sequenced in a study of blood T cell repertoires in COVID-19. Clones were read by immunoSEQ multiplex PCR, and TCRdb kept only the in-frame ones, dropping some. The table records 75,000 to 85,000 clones, around nine tenths of them present only once. What was sequenced was peripheral blood. Every receptor here comes from a human donor in a cohort sampled during active COVID-19.

The chain links TRBV3-1 (or the pseudogene TRBV3-2) to TRBJ2-6; no reliable D call. CDR3 length equals 16 residues. Trimming removed 1 base at V and 0 bases at J, with 7 bases between. CDR1 and CDR2 from the germline V gene are LGHDT and YNNKEL (reference sequence). The CDR3: CASSQGFSSGANVLTF. The CDR3 DNA sequence: TGTGCCAGCAGCCAAGGCTTCAGCTCTGGGGCCAACGTCCTGACTTTC.

DNA of the CDR3: TGTGCCAGCAGCCAAAGGGAGGGGGAGACCCAGTACTTC. The encoded protein is CASSQREGETQYF. The chain links TRBV4-2 to TRBJ2-5, with 7 bases lining up with TRBD2. CDR1 LGHNA and CDR2 YNFKEQ come from the germline V gene. Trimming at V came to 2 bases and at J to 5 bases, leaving 2 bases not matched to a gene. The CDR3 contains 13 residues.

The V and J genes are TRBV5-6 and TRBJ1-1; D gene uncertain. In germline, CDR1 is SGHDT, CDR2 YYEEEE. The CDR3 has 15 residues. The ends were cut back, 0 bases at V and 3 bases at J, with 12 bases in the middle. The CDR3 DNA reads as TGTGCCAGCAGCTTGGCGGATCGGCGGGACACTGAAGCTTTCTTT. It translates to CASSLADRRDTEAFF. The variable domain in full, completed from reference TRBV5-6 and TRBJ1-1, reads DAGVTQSPTHLIKTRGQQVTLRCSPKSGHDTVSWYQQALGQGPQFIFQYYEEEERQRGNFPDRFSGHQFPNYSSELNVNALLLGDSALYLCASSLADRRDTEAFFGQGTRLTVV.

The chain carries TRBV7-2 and TRBJ2-5, with D perhaps matching TRBD1 (5 bases). This CDR3 has 16 amino acids. V lost 5 bases and J lost 2, with 18 bases in between. CDR1 is SGHTA, CDR2 FQGNSA, per germline. CDR3 residues: CASSNFYSWTQETQYF. The DNA for the CDR3 is TGTGCCAGCAGCAATTTTTACAGCTGGACACAAGAGACCCAGTACTTC.

V is TRBV28 and J is TRBJ1-6; maybe TRBD1 (5 bases). The length of the CDR3 is 14 residues. Between the trimmed V and J ends, which lost 2 bases and 8 bases, there was a span of 10 bases. From germline, CDR1 is MDHEN and CDR2 SYDVKM. The CDR3 protein is CASSLGRVDSPLHF. CDR3 nucleotide sequence: TGTGCCAGCAGTTTAGGCAGGGTTGATTCACCCCTCCACTTT.

The rearrangement links TRBV10-3 to TRBJ2-7, with 8 bases that match TRBD1. The CDR3 has 11 residues. From germline, CDR1 is ENHRY and CDR2 SYGVKD. V dropped 6 bases and J dropped 12; count of bases not matched to a gene: 7. The CDR3 nucleotides are TGTGCCATCAGAGGGGACAGGACTATGTACTTC. Translating gives CAIRGDRTMYF.

The genes are TRBV25-1 and TRBJ1-1, with a tentative D call TRBD1 (6 bases). In germline, CDR1 is MGHDK, CDR2 SYGVNS. V gave up 3 bases and J gave up 1 base, with 12 bases separating them. The CDR3 length is 15 residues. The CDR3 reads CASSEWTVQNTEAFF. CDR3 nucleotides: TGTGCCAGCAGTGAGTGGACAGTCCAGAACACTGAAGCTTTCTTT. Supplemented by reference TRBV25-1 and TRBJ1-1, the full variable domain reads EADIYQTPRYLVIGTGKKITLECSQTMGHDKMYWYQQDPGMELHLIHYSYGVNSTEKGDLSSESTVSRIRTEHFPLTLESARPSHTSQYLCASSEWTVQNTEAFFGQGTRLTVV.